The 31 T cell receptor beta chains listed next were all sequenced from one sample in a study of CD8 T cells in Susac syndrome. Random hexamers were used to reverse transcribe an amount of roughly 0.45 to 1 ug RNA. TCRdb reprocessed the immunoSEQ multiplex PCR reads via MiXCR and lists one record per CDR3 protein. Of around 200,000 distinct CDR3 sequences listed, 92% were seen once; the top ten hold approximately 0.13%. The sequenced sample was CD8+ T cells from PBMCs. These receptors were collected from a human donor with multiple sclerosis.

The chain recombines TRBV15 with TRBJ1-5; D uncertain. The CDR3 loop spans 14 amino acids. Trimming stripped 4 bases from V and 0 bases from J, with 7 bases between. Germline CDR1 and CDR2: LNHNV and YYDKDF (reference sequence). The CDR3 is CATSTGFSNQPQHF. As DNA, the CDR3 is TGTGCCACCAGCACCGGGTTTAGCAATCAGCCCCAGCATTTT. The full variable domain, in which reference TRBV15 and TRBJ1-5 provide the parts outside the CDR3, is DAMVIQNPRYQVTQFGKPVTLSCSQTLNHNVMYWYQQKSSQAPKLLFHYYDKDFNNEADTPDNFQSRRPNTSFCFLDIRSPGLGDTAMYLCATSTGFSNQPQHFGDGTRLSIL.

V is TRBV19 and J is TRBJ2-2, with 10 bases lining up with TRBD2. Germline lookup yields CDR1 LNHDA and CDR2 SQIVND (reference sequence). J was trimmed by 4 bases and V by 10 bases; bases with no gene match: 6. This CDR3 contains 14 residues. CDR3 nucleotide sequence: TGTGCCACGTCGCTAGCGGGGGTCACCGGGGAGCTGTTTTTT. Its translation: CATSLAGVTGELFF.

This rearrangement joins TRBV28 to TRBJ1-4; D is unclear. Germline V gene data show CDR1 as MDHEN and CDR2 as SYDVKM. The V end lost 8 bases, the J end lost 3 bases, and 10 bases lay between the germline ends. This CDR3 spans 13 amino acids. The CDR3 region is CASLGRANEKLFF. The CDR3 DNA reads TGTGCCAGCCTCGGACGGGCTAATGAAAAACTGTTTTTT.

V is TRBV12-3 or TRBV12-4 and J is TRBJ2-6; D is unclear. V was shortened by 3 bases and J by 0 bases, with 21 bases between the two germline ends. The CDR3 runs 20 residues. Here the CDR3 reads CASSLSRNRNPSSGANVLTF. In DNA form, the CDR3 reads TGTGCCAGCAGTTTGTCCCGAAACAGAAATCCTTCCTCTGGGGCCAACGTCCTGACTTTC.

The chain employs TRBV15 and TRBJ2-7; perhaps TRBD1 as D (8 bases). Germline V gene lookup returns CDR1 LNHNV and CDR2 YYDKDF (reference sequence). V lost 8 bases, J lost 6 bases, and 17 bases lay in between. The CDR3 spans 13 residues. The CDR3 sequence: CATSNRGGLEQYF. In nucleotides, the CDR3 is TGTGCCACCTCGAACAGGGGGGGACTCGAGCAGTACTTC.

This clonotype is a singleton in its sample. The rearrangement joins TRBV19 to TRBJ1-2, with 11 bases aligning to TRBD1. The CDR3 runs to 15 residues. V lost 4 bases to trimming and J lost 6 bases; unmatched junction nucleotides: 7. Germline-derived CDR1 and CDR2 are LNHDA and SQIVND (reference sequence). The CDR3 is CASSSGTGGSNGYTF. The DNA of the CDR3 is TGTGCCAGTAGTAGCGGGACAGGGGGGTCCAATGGCTACACCTTC.

The rearrangement uses TRBV5-6 and TRBJ2-4, with 9 bases fitting TRBD1. Germline CDR1 reads SGHDT; CDR2 reads YYEEEE. V was clipped by 2 bases and J by 8 bases; unmatched bases: 5. CDR3 length: 14 residues. CDR3 in amino acids: CASSFGTGTDIQYF. The CDR3 DNA reads TGTGCCAGCAGCTTCGGGACAGGGACGGACATTCAGTACTTC.

The chain joins TRBV5-6 to TRBJ2-1; perhaps TRBD2 as D (5 bases). The V end was cut by 2 bases, the J end by 8 bases, with 11 bases between. Germline V gene lookup returns CDR1 SGHDT and CDR2 YYEEEE. This CDR3 has 13 residues. CDR3 nucleotides: TGTGCCAGCAGCTTACCCTCCGGGGATGAGCAGTTCTTC. This codes for CASSLPSGDEQFF.

CDR3 nucleotides: TGTGCCACCAGCAGAAGCCGGACGGTTGGATACGAGCAGTACTTC. Translated, it gives CATSRSRTVGYEQYF. The V and J genes are TRBV15 and TRBJ2-7; the D is unclear. Trimming took off 2 bases at V and 4 bases at J, with 15 bases between the two ends. This CDR3 comprises 15 residues. Germline CDR1 LNHNV, CDR2 YYDKDF (reference sequence).

This clonotype has a single count. The CDR3 here is CASSLAYKGAKSYTEAFF. CDR3 DNA sequence: TGCGCCAGCAGCTTGGCCTATAAGGGGGCTAAGAGCTACACTGAAGCTTTCTTT. V is TRBV5-1 and J is TRBJ1-1, with 7 bases fitting TRBD1. The trim removed 0 bases at V and 3 bases at J, leaving 14 bases unmatched. Germline V gene sequence: CDR1 SGHRS, CDR2 YFSETQ. The CDR3 totals 18 residues.

V is TRBV7-2 and J is TRBJ1-4; D remains ambiguous. Germline CDR1 reads SGHTA; CDR2 reads FQGNSA. There are 14 residues in the CDR3. V dropped 3 bases and J dropped 5 bases, with 10 bases sitting between them. CDR3 loop: CASSLETENEKLFF. The CDR3, as DNA: TGTGCCAGCAGCTTGGAAACAGAGAATGAAAAACTGTTTTTT.

The rearrangement links TRBV27 to TRBJ2-7; D gene ambiguous. The CDR3 spans 13 residues. Deletions cut 4 bases from V and 2 bases from J, with 9 bases between. Germline V gene data show CDR1 as MNHEY and CDR2 as SMNVEV (reference sequence). The DNA for the CDR3 is TGTGCCAGCAGTTATGCGGCACCCTACGAGCAGTACTTC. Protein sequence: CASSYAAPYEQYF.

The rearrangement uses TRBV27 and TRBJ1-1, with TRBD1 identical over 7 bases. This CDR3 spans 14 amino acids. Per the germline V gene, CDR1 is MNHEY and CDR2 is SMNVEV (reference sequence). V lost 5 bases to trimming and J lost 0 bases; unmatched junction nucleotides: 3. Here the CDR3 reads CASSGQALNTEAFF. The CDR3 DNA is TGTGCCAGCAGTGGACAGGCCTTGAACACTGAAGCTTTCTTT.

This clonotype was found a few times. The chain combines TRBV19 with TRBJ1-2; no clear D gene. CDR1 and CDR2 from the germline V gene are LNHDA and SQIVND (reference sequence). CDR3 size: 13 residues. V gave up 5 bases and J gave up 2 bases, with 9 bases separating them. The DNA for the CDR3 is TGTGCCAGTAGTTTAAGGGCGAACTATGGCTACACCTTC. Protein sequence: CASSLRANYGYTF.

The chain carries TRBV3-1 and TRBJ1-2; D unresolved. The CDR3 totals 17 residues. V was pared by 0 bases and J by 5 bases, with 19 bases between. Per germline, CDR1 LGHDT and CDR2 YNNKEL (reference sequence). The CDR3 is CASSQEEARTFPYGYTF. The DNA of the CDR3 is TGTGCCAGCAGCCAAGAGGAGGCCAGGACCTTTCCTTATGGCTACACCTTC. The full variable domain, completed using reference TRBV3-1 and TRBJ1-2, is DTAVSQTPKYLVTQMGNDKSIKCEQNLGHDTMYWYKQDSKKFLKIMFSYNNKELIINETVPNRFSPKSPDKAHLNLHINSLELGDSAVYFCASSQEEARTFPYGYTFGSGTRLTVV.

The chain is built from TRBV12-3 or TRBV12-4 and TRBJ2-2; D gene unclear. CDR3 length: 15 residues. V lost 2 bases and J lost 3, with 10 bases in between. CDR3 region: CASSLYNPDTGELFF. CDR3 nucleotides: TGTGCCAGCAGTTTATACAACCCAGACACCGGGGAGCTGTTTTTT.

The chain links TRBV20-1 to TRBJ1-1; possibly TRBD1 for D (6 bases). The V gene lost 6 bases and the J gene lost 6 bases, with 17 bases spanning the gap. This CDR3 spans 13 amino acids. CDR1 and CDR2 (germline): DFQATT, SNEGSKA (reference sequence). The CDR3 loop reads CSATGPGVAEAFF. In nucleotides, the CDR3 is TGCAGTGCAACGGGCCCAGGGGTCGCTGAAGCTTTCTTT.

This clonotype was seen only a few times. This chain joins TRBV30 and TRBJ1-1, with D unresolved. V was clipped by 2 bases and J by 1 base, with 5 bases between them. Germline values: CDR1 GTSNPN, CDR2 SVGIG (reference sequence). There are 12 residues in the CDR3. The CDR3 sequence: CAWSPGNTEAFF. Written as DNA, the CDR3 is TGTGCCTGGAGTCCTGGGAACACTGAAGCTTTCTTT. The variable domain in full, with the rest retrieved from reference TRBV30 and TRBJ1-1, is SQTIHQWPATLVQPVGSPLSLECTVEGTSNPNLYWYRQAAGRGLQLLFYSVGIGQISSEVPQNLSASRPQDRQFILSSKKLLLSDSGFYLCAWSPGNTEAFFGQGTRLTVV.

The chain links TRBV5-6 to TRBJ2-7, with no clear D. CDR1 is SGHDT and CDR2 is YYEEEE in the germline V gene. V lost 0 bases and J 2 bases, leaving 12 bases between the germline ends. This CDR3 comprises 15 residues. CDR3 loop: CASSLALTGPYEQYF. DNA for the CDR3: TGTGCCAGCAGCTTGGCCTTGACCGGACCCTACGAGCAGTACTTC. Full variable domain (outside the CDR3, taken from reference TRBV5-6 and TRBJ2-7): DAGVTQSPTHLIKTRGQQVTLRCSPKSGHDTVSWYQQALGQGPQFIFQYYEEEERQRGNFPDRFSGHQFPNYSSELNVNALLLGDSALYLCASSLALTGPYEQYFGPGTRLTVT.

This clonotype appeared a single time. The V and J genes are TRBV7-8 and TRBJ2-1; D may be TRBD1 (5 bases). The V gene's germline CDR1 is SGHVS and CDR2 FQNEAQ. V was trimmed by 5 bases and J by 9 bases, leaving 17 bases between them. CDR3 length: 14 residues. The CDR3 sequence: CASSPRQGLVEQFF. The DNA for the CDR3 is TGTGCCAGCAGCCCCCGGCAGGGTCTCGTTGAGCAGTTCTTC. Full variable domain (missing parts from reference TRBV7-8 and TRBJ2-1): GAGVSQSPRYKVAKRGQDVALRCDPISGHVSLFWYQQALGQGPEFLTYFQNEAQLDKSGLPSDRFFAERPEGSVSTLKIQRTQQEDSAVYLCASSPRQGLVEQFFGPGTRLTVL.

This rearrangement joins TRBV3-1 to TRBJ1-4; D ambiguous. This CDR3 comprises 15 residues. Germline values: CDR1 LGHDT, CDR2 YNNKEL (reference sequence). Trimming left V 2 bases short and J 7 bases short, with 14 bases between. Here the CDR3 reads CASSQKGRGGEKLFF. The DNA of the CDR3 is TGTGCCAGCAGCCAAAAGGGCCGAGGTGGTGAAAAACTGTTTTTT.

The rearrangement uses TRBV15 and TRBJ1-1, with TRBD1 matching 7 bases. After removal of 0 bases from V and 1 base from J, the junction contained 5 bases not matched to a gene. Germline V gene data show CDR1 as LNHNV and CDR2 as YYDKDF (reference sequence). CDR3 length: 16 residues. Written as DNA, the CDR3 is TGTGCCACCAGCAGAGATAGGGACAGCGCGAACACTGAAGCTTTCTTT. Translation gives CATSRDRDSANTEAFF.

This chain uses TRBV4-1 with TRBJ1-1, with D unresolved. The V and J ends lost 4 bases and 7 bases respectively, with 16 bases between them. CDR1 MGHRA and CDR2 YSYEKL come from the germline V gene. The CDR3 loop spans 14 amino acids. Here the CDR3 DNA reads TGCGCCAGCAGCCGTGATAGCTGGCAGCTTGAAGCTTTCTTT. It is translated as CASSRDSWQLEAFF.

This clonotype appeared a single time. The rearrangement links TRBV20-1 to TRBJ2-2; D remains ambiguous. This CDR3 is built from 13 residues. Germline V gene data show CDR1 as DFQATT and CDR2 as SNEGSKA (reference sequence). Between the trimmed V and J ends, which lost 0 bases and 5 bases, there was a span of 7 bases. In DNA form, the CDR3 reads TGCAGTGCTAGAGATTCCGCGACCGGGGAGCTGTTTTTT. Protein product: CSARDSATGELFF.

Details on this clonotype: The limits of the CDR3 on the DNA are not certain, so only TCRdb's listed CDR3 is given. CDR3 amino acids: CASSLRAGPDSNQPQHF. The chain recombines TRBV3-1 with TRBJ1-5; no DNA check was done on the table's D call, TRBD1. Germline V lookup: CDR1 LGHDT, CDR2 YNNKEL (reference sequence). A total of 17 residues make up the CDR3, ends included.

The chain is built from TRBV3-1 and TRBJ1-3; no firm D call. CDR1 and CDR2 (germline): LGHDT, YNNKEL (reference sequence). The length of the CDR3 is 15 residues. Trimming shortened V by 6 bases and J by 0 bases, and 12 bases separated the two germline ends. CDR3 region: CASRPRSFSGNTIYF. The CDR3 DNA follows: TGTGCCAGCAGACCCCGAAGCTTCTCTGGAAACACCATATATTTT.

This clonotype was seen a single time. The V call is TRBV4-3, the J call TRBJ2-3; TRBD1 matches 9 bases. With 0 bases clipped from V and 3 bases from J, the junction kept 16 bases outside the gene matches. This CDR3 has 20 residues. The germline V gene encodes CDR1 LGHNA and CDR2 YSLEER. The CDR3 nucleotides read TGCGCCAGCAGCCAAGATGATGGGCCCTGGACGACAGGGGGAACAGATACGCAGTATTTT. Protein: CASSQDDGPWTTGGTDTQYF.

V and J are TRBV19 and TRBJ2-1; weak D call: TRBD2 (6 bases). Germline V gene lookup returns CDR1 LNHDA and CDR2 SQIVND (reference sequence). The germline V and J ends were trimmed by 0 bases and 3 bases, with 12 bases remaining between them. The CDR3 sequence is 16 residues long. In DNA form, the CDR3 reads TGTGCCAGTAGTATAGATCCGGGAGTCGGCTACAATGAGCAGTTCTTC. Protein product: CASSIDPGVGYNEQFF.

The gene calls are TRBV6-1 and TRBJ1-5; 9 bases match TRBD1. Germline CDR1 MNHNS, CDR2 SASEGT. The CDR3 sequence is 16 residues long. Trimming took 6 bases from V and 4 from J; bases not matched to a gene: 10. CDR3: CASSQSGTGKNQPQHF. CDR3 nucleotides: TGTGCCAGCAGCCAAAGTGGGACAGGGAAGAATCAGCCCCAGCATTTT.

The CDR3 spells CSVDTGYPYGYTF. The CDR3 DNA is TGCAGCGTTGATACGGGGTACCCATATGGCTACACCTTC. The chain links TRBV29-1 to TRBJ1-2; D gene unclear. V lost 3 bases, J lost 5 bases, and 13 bases lay in between. Germline V gives CDR1 SQVTM, CDR2 ANQGSEA. This CDR3 spans 13 amino acids. Variable domain in full (rest from reference TRBV29-1 and TRBJ1-2): SAVISQKPSRDICQRGTSLTIQCQVDSQVTMMFWYRQQPGQSLTLIATANQGSEATYESGFVIDKFPISRPNLTFSTLTVSNMSPEDSSIYLCSVDTGYPYGYTFGSGTRLTVV.

The chain employs TRBV4-1 and TRBJ2-3; 8 bases line up with TRBD1. V shed 3 bases and J 4 bases; nucleotides not matched to a gene: 3. Germline CDR1 is MGHRA and CDR2 is YSYEKL. The CDR3 is 14 residues long. The CDR3 is CASSQWTGPDTQYF. The CDR3 nucleotides are TGCGCCAGCAGCCAGTGGACAGGGCCAGATACGCAGTATTTT.